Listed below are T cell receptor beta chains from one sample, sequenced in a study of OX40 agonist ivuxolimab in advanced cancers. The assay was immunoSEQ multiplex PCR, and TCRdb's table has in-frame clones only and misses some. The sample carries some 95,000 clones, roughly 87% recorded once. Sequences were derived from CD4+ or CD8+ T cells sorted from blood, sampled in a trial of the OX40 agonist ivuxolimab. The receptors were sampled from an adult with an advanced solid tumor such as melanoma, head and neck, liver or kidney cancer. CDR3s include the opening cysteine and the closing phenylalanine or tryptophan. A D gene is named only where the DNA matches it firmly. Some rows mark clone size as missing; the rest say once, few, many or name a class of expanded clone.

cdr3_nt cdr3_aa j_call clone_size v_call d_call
TGTGCCAGCAGTAACGGACAGTCCTATAATTCACCCCCCCACTTT CASSNGQSYNSPPHF TRBJ1-6 NA TRBV28 NA
TGTGCCAGCAGGGGGGCCTCGGGAGAGCAGTACTTC CASRGASGEQYF TRBJ2-7 NA TRBV6-5 NA
TGTGCCAGCAGCTTACCCTACGAGCAGTACTTC CASSLPYEQYF TRBJ2-7 NA TRBV7-3 NA
TGTGCCAGCAGTGAAGGGACAGGGTCGAACACCGGGGAGCTGTTTTTT CASSEGTGSNTGELFF TRBJ2-2 NA TRBV6-1 TRBD1
TGCGCCAGCAGCCAGGGCCCCTACGAGCAGTACTTC CASSQGPYEQYF TRBJ2-7 NA TRBV4-1 NA
TGCGCCAGCAGCCCGGCTCAGGGGGCGTACACTGAAGCTTTCTTT CASSPAQGAYTEAFF TRBJ1-1 NA TRBV5-1 TRBD1
TGCGCCAGCAGCTTGGCCGGGGCTGAGGCTAATGAAAAACTGTTTTTT CASSLAGAEANEKLFF TRBJ1-4 NA TRBV5-1 NA
TGTGCCAGCAGCGAACAGGCTCTAGGCACTGAAGCTTTCTTT CASSEQALGTEAFF TRBJ1-1 NA TRBV7-2 NA
TGTGCCAGCAGCTTCCCGGGTTCGAGAGAGACCCAGTACTTC CASSFPGSRETQYF TRBJ2-5 NA TRBV5-4 NA
TGTGCCAGCAGCCCCATAGACAGGAGCTCCTATAATTCACCCCTCCACTTT CASSPIDRSSYNSPLHF TRBJ1-6 NA TRBV4-2 NA
TGTGCCAGCAGCGACACTAACTATGGCTACACCTTC CASSDTNYGYTF TRBJ1-2 NA TRBV6-5 NA
TGCGCCAGCAGCCTGGACAAGATGAACACTGAAGCTTTCTTT CASSLDKMNTEAFF TRBJ1-1 NA TRBV5-1 NA
TGTGCCAGCAGTGATGAGCGGCGTCAGCCCCAGCATTTT CASSDERRQPQHF TRBJ1-5 NA TRBV6-1 NA
TGTGCCAGCAGTTCTCAGGGAGGTCAGCCCCAGCATTTT CASSSQGGQPQHF TRBJ1-5 NA TRBV27 NA
TGTGCCAGCAGCTTGGTTGCTAGGCAGGCCAACACTGAAGCTTTCTTT CASSLVARQANTEAFF TRBJ1-1 once TRBV5-6 NA
TGTGCCAGCAGCATCGGAAGGGGCGCTGAAGCTTTCTTT CASSIGRGAEAFF TRBJ1-1 NA TRBV7-2 NA
TGTGCCAGCTCGGGGGCTCCCCAAGAGACCCAGTACTTC CASSGAPQETQYF TRBJ2-5 NA TRBV18 NA
TGTGCCAGCAGAACGGGACAGAACACTGAAGCTTTCTTT CASRTGQNTEAFF TRBJ1-1 NA TRBV7-3 NA
TGCGCCAGCAGCGAGGGACAGTTCGGAGATACGCAGTATTTT CASSEGQFGDTQYF TRBJ2-3 NA TRBV5-1 TRBD1
TGTGCCAGTTTACAGTGGGGGGGTAACTACAATGAGCAGTTCTTC CASLQWGGNYNEQFF TRBJ2-1 NA TRBV19 TRBD2
TGTGCCAGCAGCCCTCGATGGACCGGGGAGCTGTTTTTT CASSPRWTGELFF TRBJ2-2 NA TRBV11-3 NA
TGTGCCAGCAGTTACTTTCGGGGCTCTGGCTACACCTTC CASSYFRGSGYTF TRBJ1-2 NA TRBV6-5 NA
TGTGCCAGCAGTTTGACTAGCGGGGAGCAGTACTTC CASSLTSGEQYF TRBJ2-7 NA TRBV27 TRBD2
TGTGCCAGCAGCAAAGGAGGAGGAAACACTGAAGCTTTCTTT CASSKGGGNTEAFF TRBJ1-1 NA TRBV5-4 NA
TGCGCCAGCAGCCCGAACCCCCGGGACGGAGAGCAGTACTTC CASSPNPRDGEQYF TRBJ2-7 NA TRBV5-1 NA
TGCAGTGCTTTTCAACATGATACGCAGTATTTT CSAFQHDTQYF TRBJ2-3 NA TRBV20-1 NA
TGTGCCAGCAGCCTCCCCCCGCGGAATGAGCAGTTCTTC CASSLPPRNEQFF TRBJ2-1 NA TRBV2 NA
TGTGCCAGCAGTTTAGCTCAGGGGGCGAACACCTTC CASSLAQGANTF TRBJ1-2 NA TRBV6-1 TRBD1
TGTGCCAGCAGCGTAGCTCTAAGCACAGATACGCAGTATTTT CASSVALSTDTQYF TRBJ2-3 NA TRBV9 NA
TGCGCCAGCAGCTCCTCTCTCGGGGGGCGGATGGAGACCCAGTACTTC CASSSSLGGRMETQYF TRBJ2-5 NA TRBV5-1 NA
TGTGCCAGCAGCTTGGGCGGGACTAGCGGGAATGAGCAGTTCTTC CASSLGGTSGNEQFF TRBJ2-1 NA TRBV5-4 TRBD2
TGTGCCAGCAGCTCCCGAGTGGACGGGACTGAAGCTTTCTTT CASSSRVDGTEAFF TRBJ1-1 NA TRBV7-3 NA
TGTGCCAGTAGTCCCGGGACTAGCGGCGCAGATACGCAGTATTTT CASSPGTSGADTQYF TRBJ2-3 NA TRBV19 TRBD2
TGTGCCAGCAGTTACTCGTTGCGGGGCGGTTACTATGGCTACACCTTC CASSYSLRGGYYGYTF TRBJ1-2 NA TRBV6-5 NA
TGTGCCAGCAGCCCCCTCTCCGGGAACACTGAAGCTTTCTTT CASSPLSGNTEAFF TRBJ1-1 NA TRBV11-2 NA
TGTGCCAGCAGTTACGTCCAGGGCAATCAGCCCCAGCATTTT CASSYVQGNQPQHF TRBJ1-5 NA TRBV6-5 NA
TGTGCCAGCTCACTCGGACAGGATCAAGAGACCCAGTACTTC CASSLGQDQETQYF TRBJ2-5 NA TRBV18 TRBD1
TGTGCCAGCTCACTACAAAGACAAGCCAGGAATCAGCCCCAGCATTTT CASSLQRQARNQPQHF TRBJ1-5 NA TRBV18 NA
TGTGCCAGCAGTGGGACTCAAGATACGCAGTATTTT CASSGTQDTQYF TRBJ2-3 once TRBV6-5 NA
TGTGCCAGCAGTGAAAAAGTCTGGACCGGGGAGCTGTTTTTT CASSEKVWTGELFF TRBJ2-2 NA TRBV6-5 NA
TGTGCCAGCTCACCACCGTCGGCGCTAGCGGGCTTAGAGACCCAGTACTTC CASSPPSALAGLETQYF TRBJ2-5 NA TRBV18 TRBD2
TGTGCCAGCAGCCTAACGGCGGGGGCGGGGGAGACCCAGTACTTC CASSLTAGAGETQYF TRBJ2-5 NA TRBV7-8 NA
TGTGCCAGCAGTCTAGCTAGAGCCTCCTACAATGAGCAGTTCTTC CASSLARASYNEQFF TRBJ2-1 NA TRBV2 NA
TGCGCCAGCAGCCAAGCCCGGGGGTACGAGCAGTACTTC CASSQARGYEQYF TRBJ2-7 once TRBV4-3 NA
TGTGCCACCAGCAGAGATAGGGGTAACTATGGCTACACCTTC CATSRDRGNYGYTF TRBJ1-2 NA TRBV15 NA
TGTGCCAGCAGTGAGGGGGGATATAACTATGGCTACACCTTC CASSEGGYNYGYTF TRBJ1-2 NA TRBV6-1 NA
TGTGCCAGCAGCTCTATTACCTACAATGAGCAGTTCTTC CASSSITYNEQFF TRBJ2-1 NA TRBV11-3 NA
TGTGCCAGTAGTATATCCGACTACAATGAGCAGTTCTTC CASSISDYNEQFF TRBJ2-1 few TRBV19 NA
TGTGCCAGCACCTACGGGGGGTTGTCAGGGGCCAACGTCCTGACTTTC CASTYGGLSGANVLTF TRBJ2-6 NA TRBV7-6 TRBD2
TGTGCCAGCAGTTACAGAGGATGGGAGACCCAGTACTTC CASSYRGWETQYF TRBJ2-5 NA TRBV6-5 NA
TGTGCCAGCAGCTCCCAGGGACAGGCAGGCGGCTACACCTTC CASSSQGQAGGYTF TRBJ1-2 NA TRBV7-2 TRBD1
TGTGCCAGCAGCTTGGGGACAGACATATACGAGCAGTACTTC CASSLGTDIYEQYF TRBJ2-7 NA TRBV5-4 NA
TGTGCCAGCAGTGATCACCTAATTCAGCCCCAGCATTTT CASSDHLIQPQHF TRBJ1-5 once TRBV6-1 NA
TGCAGTGCTATCAAGGTGTCTGGAGCTTTCTTT CSAIKVSGAFF TRBJ1-1 NA TRBV20-1 NA
TGTGCCAGCAGCTTGGAGTGGGGCAATCAGCCCCAGCATTTT CASSLEWGNQPQHF TRBJ1-5 NA TRBV5-5 NA